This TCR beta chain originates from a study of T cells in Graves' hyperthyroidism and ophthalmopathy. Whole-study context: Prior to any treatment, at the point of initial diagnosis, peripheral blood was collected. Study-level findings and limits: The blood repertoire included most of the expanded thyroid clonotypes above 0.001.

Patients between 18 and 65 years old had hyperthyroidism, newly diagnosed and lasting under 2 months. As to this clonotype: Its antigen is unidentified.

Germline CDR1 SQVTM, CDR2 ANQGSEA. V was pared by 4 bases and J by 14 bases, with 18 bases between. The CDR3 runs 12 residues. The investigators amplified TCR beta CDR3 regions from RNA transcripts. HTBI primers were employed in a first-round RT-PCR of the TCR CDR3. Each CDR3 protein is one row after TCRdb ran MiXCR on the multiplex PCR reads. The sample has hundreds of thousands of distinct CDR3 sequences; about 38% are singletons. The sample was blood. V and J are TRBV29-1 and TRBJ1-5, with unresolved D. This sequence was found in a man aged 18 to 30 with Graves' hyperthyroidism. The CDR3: CSVAAVTSYEHF. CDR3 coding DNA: TGCAGCGTTGCGGCGGTAACATCCTACGAGCATTTT.